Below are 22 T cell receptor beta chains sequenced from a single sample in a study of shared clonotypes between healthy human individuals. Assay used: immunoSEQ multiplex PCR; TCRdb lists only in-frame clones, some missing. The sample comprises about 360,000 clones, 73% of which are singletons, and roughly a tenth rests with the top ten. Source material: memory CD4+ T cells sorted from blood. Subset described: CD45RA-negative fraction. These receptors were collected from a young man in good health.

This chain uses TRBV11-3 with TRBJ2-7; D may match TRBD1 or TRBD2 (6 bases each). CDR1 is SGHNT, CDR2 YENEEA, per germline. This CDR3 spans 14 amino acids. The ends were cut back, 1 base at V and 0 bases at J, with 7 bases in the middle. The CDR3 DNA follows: TGTGCCAGCAGCTTAGGGGGGGCCTCCTACGAGCAGTACTTC. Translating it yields CASSLGGASYEQYF. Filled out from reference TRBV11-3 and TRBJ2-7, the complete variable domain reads EAGVVQSPRYKIIEKKQPVAFWCNPISGHNTLYWYLQNLGQGPELLIRYENEEAVDDSQLPKDRFSAERLKGVDSTLKIQPAELGDSAVYLCASSLGGASYEQYFGPGTRLTVT.

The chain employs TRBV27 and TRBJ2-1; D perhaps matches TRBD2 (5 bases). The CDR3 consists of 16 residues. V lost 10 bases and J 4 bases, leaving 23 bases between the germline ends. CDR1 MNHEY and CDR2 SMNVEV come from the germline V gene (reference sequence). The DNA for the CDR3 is TGTGCCACCAAGAGTTCGGAGGCCCGAGGGTACAATGAGCAGTTCTTC. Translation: CATKSSEARGYNEQFF.

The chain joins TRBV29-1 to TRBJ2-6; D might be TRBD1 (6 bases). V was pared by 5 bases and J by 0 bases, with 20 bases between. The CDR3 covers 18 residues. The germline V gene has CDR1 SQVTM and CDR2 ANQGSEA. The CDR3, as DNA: TGCAGCGTTATAGGTTGGGGGCAGGGAAACTCTGGGGCCAACGTCCTGACTTTC. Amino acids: CSVIGWGQGNSGANVLTF.

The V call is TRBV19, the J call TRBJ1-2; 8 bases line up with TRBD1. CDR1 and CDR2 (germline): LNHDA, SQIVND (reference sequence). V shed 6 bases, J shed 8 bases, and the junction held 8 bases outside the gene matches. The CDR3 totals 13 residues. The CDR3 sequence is CASSMDREVGYTF. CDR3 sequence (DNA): TGTGCCAGTAGCATGGACAGGGAGGTAGGCTACACCTTC.

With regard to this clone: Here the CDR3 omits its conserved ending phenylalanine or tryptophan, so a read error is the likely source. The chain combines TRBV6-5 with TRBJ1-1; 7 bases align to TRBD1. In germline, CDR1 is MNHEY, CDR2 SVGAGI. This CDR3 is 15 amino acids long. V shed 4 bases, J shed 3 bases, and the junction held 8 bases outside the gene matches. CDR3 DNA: TGTGCCAGCAGTTTAGATTACAGGGGTGACACTGAAGCTTTCCTT. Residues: CASSLDYRGDTEAFL.

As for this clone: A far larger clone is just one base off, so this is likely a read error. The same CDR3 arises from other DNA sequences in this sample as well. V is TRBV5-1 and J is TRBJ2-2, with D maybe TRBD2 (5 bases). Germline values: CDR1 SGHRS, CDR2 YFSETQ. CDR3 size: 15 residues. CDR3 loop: CASGEQTTNTGELFF. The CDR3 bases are TGTGCCAGCGGCGAACAGACAACGAACACCGGGGAGCTGTTTTTT.

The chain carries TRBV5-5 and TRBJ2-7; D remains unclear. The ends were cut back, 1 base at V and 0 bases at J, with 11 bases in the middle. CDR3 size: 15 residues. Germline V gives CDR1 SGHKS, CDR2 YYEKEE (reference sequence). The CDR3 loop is CASSLFGGSSYEQYF. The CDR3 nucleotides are TGTGCCAGCAGCTTGTTTGGCGGAAGCTCCTACGAGCAGTACTTC.

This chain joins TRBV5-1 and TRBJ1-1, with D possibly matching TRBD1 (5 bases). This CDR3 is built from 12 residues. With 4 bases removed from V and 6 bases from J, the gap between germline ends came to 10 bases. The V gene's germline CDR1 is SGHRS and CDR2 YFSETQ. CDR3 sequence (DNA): TGCGCCAGCAGCCCAACAGGTCCTGAAGCTTTCTTT. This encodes CASSPTGPEAFF. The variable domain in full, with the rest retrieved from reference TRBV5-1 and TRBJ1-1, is KAGVTQTPRYLIKTRGQQVTLSCSPISGHRSVSWYQQTPGQGLQFLFEYFSETQRNKGNFPGRFSGRQFSNSRSEMNVSTLELGDSALYLCASSPTGPEAFFGQGTRLTVV.

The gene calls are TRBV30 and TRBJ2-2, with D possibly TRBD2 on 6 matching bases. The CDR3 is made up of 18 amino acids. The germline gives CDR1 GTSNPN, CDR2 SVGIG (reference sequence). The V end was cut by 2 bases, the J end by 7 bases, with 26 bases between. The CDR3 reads CAWSPDRLRAPGGGELFF. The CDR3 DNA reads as TGTGCCTGGAGTCCTGATCGCCTCCGGGCCCCCGGGGGCGGGGAGCTGTTTTTT. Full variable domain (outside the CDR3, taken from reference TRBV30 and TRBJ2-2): SQTIHQWPATLVQPVGSPLSLECTVEGTSNPNLYWYRQAAGRGLQLLFYSVGIGQISSEVPQNLSASRPQDRQFILSSKKLLLSDSGFYLCAWSPDRLRAPGGGELFFGEGSRLTVL.

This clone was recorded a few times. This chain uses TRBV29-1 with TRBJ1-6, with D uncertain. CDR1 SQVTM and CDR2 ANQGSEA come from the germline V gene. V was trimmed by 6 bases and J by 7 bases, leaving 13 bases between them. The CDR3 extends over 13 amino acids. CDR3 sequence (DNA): TGCAGCGTCCGAATCACTCAGAATTCACCCCTCCACTTT. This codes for CSVRITQNSPLHF. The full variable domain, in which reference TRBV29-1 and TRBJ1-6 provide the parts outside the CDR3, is SAVISQKPSRDICQRGTSLTIQCQVDSQVTMMFWYRQQPGQSLTLIATANQGSEATYESGFVIDKFPISRPNLTFSTLTVSNMSPEDSSIYLCSVRITQNSPLHFGNGTRLTVT.

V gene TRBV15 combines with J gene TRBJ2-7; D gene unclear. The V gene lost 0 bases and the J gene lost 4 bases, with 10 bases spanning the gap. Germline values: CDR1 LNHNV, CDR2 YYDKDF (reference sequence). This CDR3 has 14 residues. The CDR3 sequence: CATSRDQVGYEQYF. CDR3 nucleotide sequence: TGTGCCACCAGCAGAGACCAGGTCGGGTACGAGCAGTACTTC.

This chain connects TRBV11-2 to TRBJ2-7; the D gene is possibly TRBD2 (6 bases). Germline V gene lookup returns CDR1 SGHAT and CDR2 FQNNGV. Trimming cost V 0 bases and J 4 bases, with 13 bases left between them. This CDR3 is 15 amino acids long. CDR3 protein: CASSLDWGVAYEQYF. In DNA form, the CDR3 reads TGTGCCAGCAGCTTAGATTGGGGGGTTGCTTACGAGCAGTACTTC.

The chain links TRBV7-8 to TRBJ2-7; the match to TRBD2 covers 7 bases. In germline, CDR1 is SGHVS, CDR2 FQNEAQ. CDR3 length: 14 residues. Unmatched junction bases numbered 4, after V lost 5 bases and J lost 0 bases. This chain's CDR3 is CASSTRDYSYEQYF. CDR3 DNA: TGTGCCAGCAGCACCAGGGACTACTCCTACGAGCAGTACTTC.

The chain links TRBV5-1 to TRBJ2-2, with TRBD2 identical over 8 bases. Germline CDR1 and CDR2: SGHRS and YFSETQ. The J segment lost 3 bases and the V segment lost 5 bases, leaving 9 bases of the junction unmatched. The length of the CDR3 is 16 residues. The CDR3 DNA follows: TGCGCCAGCAGGACTGGCGCGGGAGGTGACACCGGGGAGCTGTTTTTT. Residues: CASRTGAGGDTGELFF.

CDR3 protein: CASSPGTSGKNEQFF. In DNA form, the CDR3 reads TGTGCCAGCAGCCCCGGGACTAGCGGGAAAAATGAGCAGTTCTTC. This chain uses TRBV11-3 with TRBJ2-1, with 13 positions matching TRBD2. With V trimmed by 5 bases and J by 7 bases, 5 bases remained unmatched. In germline, CDR1 is SGHNT, CDR2 YENEEA. This CDR3 spans 15 amino acids.

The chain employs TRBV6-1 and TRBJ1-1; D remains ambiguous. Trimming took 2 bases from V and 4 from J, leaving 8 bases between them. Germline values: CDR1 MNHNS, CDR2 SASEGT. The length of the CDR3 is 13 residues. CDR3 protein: CASSEILSTEAFF. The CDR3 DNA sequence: TGTGCCAGCAGTGAAATCTTGAGCACTGAAGCTTTCTTT.

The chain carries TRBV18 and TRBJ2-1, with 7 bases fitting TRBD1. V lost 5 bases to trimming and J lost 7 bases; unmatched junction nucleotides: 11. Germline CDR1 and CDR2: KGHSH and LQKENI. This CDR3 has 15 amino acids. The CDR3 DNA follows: TGTGCCAGCTCAAGCTCGGGACAGCCGGGAAATGAGCAGTTCTTC. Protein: CASSSSGQPGNEQFF.

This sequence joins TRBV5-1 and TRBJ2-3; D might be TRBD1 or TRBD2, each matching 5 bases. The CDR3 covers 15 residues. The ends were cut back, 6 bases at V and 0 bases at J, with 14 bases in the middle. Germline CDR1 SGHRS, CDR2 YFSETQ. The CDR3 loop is CASKIGDGSTDTQYF. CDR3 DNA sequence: TGCGCCAGCAAGATCGGGGACGGTAGCACAGATACGCAGTATTTT.

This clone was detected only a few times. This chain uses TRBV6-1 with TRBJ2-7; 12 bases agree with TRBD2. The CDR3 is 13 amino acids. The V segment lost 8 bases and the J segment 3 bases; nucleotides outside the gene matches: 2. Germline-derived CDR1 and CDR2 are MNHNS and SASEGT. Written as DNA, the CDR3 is TGTGCCAGCCGGACTAGCGGGATCTACGAGCAGTACTTC. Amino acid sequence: CASRTSGIYEQYF.

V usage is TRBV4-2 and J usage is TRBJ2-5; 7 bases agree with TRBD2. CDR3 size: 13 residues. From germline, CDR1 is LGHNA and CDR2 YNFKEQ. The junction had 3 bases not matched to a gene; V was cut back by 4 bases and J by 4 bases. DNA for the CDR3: TGTGCCAGCAGCCGAGGGGAGGGAGAGACCCAGTACTTC. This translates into CASSRGEGETQYF.

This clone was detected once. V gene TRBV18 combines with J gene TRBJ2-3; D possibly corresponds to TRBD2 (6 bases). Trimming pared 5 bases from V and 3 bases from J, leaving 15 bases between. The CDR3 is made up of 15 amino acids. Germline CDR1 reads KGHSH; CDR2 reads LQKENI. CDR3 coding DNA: TGTGCCAGCTCATTTTTGGCGGGAAGGACAGATACGCAGTATTTT. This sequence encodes CASSFLAGRTDTQYF.

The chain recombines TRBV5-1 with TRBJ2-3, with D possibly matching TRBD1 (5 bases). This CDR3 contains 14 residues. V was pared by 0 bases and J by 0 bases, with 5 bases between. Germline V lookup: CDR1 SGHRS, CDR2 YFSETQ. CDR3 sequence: CASSLEGSTDTQYF. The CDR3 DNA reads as TGCGCCAGCAGCTTGGAGGGGAGCACAGATACGCAGTATTTT.